These 5 T cell receptor beta chains share one sample of origin, sequenced in a study of graft-versus-host responses after intestinal transplantation. Using immunoSEQ multiplex PCR, the repertoire was profiled, and TCRdb retains in-frame clones only, with some absent. The sample carries 57,000 or so clones, approximately 90% recorded once. The source material was PBMCs, sampled around 120 days after intestinal transplantation. These receptors were taken from a human patient who received an intestinal transplant, so some T cells may come from the graft donor.

This chain connects TRBV5-1 to TRBJ2-7; the D is unclear. Trimming took 5 bases from V and 2 from J, leaving 11 bases between them. CDR3 size: 13 residues. Germline V gene sequence: CDR1 SGHRS, CDR2 YFSETQ. CDR3 bases: TGCGCCAGCAGTCCTTTAGGGACCTACGAGCAGTACTTC. It specifies CASSPLGTYEQYF.

The gene calls are TRBV5-1 and TRBJ1-2; TRBD1 agrees at 10 bases. The CDR3 sequence is 15 residues long. With 4 bases clipped from V and 1 base from J, the junction kept 4 bases outside the gene matches. Germline lookup yields CDR1 SGHRS and CDR2 YFSETQ. The CDR3 coding sequence is TGCGCCAGCAGCGACGGGACAGGGGATAACTATGGCTACACCTTC. This encodes CASSDGTGDNYGYTF.

The V gene is TRBV27, the J gene TRBJ2-7, with 8 bases aligning to TRBD1. V shed 8 bases, J shed 3 bases, and the junction held 6 bases outside the gene matches. The CDR3 spans 13 residues. Per the germline V gene, CDR1 is MNHEY and CDR2 is SMNVEV (reference sequence). CDR3 DNA sequence: TGTGCCAGCGGACAGGGTTTACACTACGAGCAGTACTTC. This translates into CASGQGLHYEQYF.

The V and J genes are TRBV28 and TRBJ2-2; the D gene is possibly TRBD2 (5 bases). Germline CDR1 is MDHEN and CDR2 is SYDVKM. V gave up 6 bases and J gave up 2 bases, with 16 bases separating them. CDR3 length: 16 amino acids. This CDR3 reads CASSSLGPTNTGELFF. In nucleotides, the CDR3 is TGTGCCAGCAGCTCACTAGGGCCTACTAACACCGGGGAGCTGTTTTTT.

The rearrangement uses TRBV9 and TRBJ1-5, with D perhaps matching TRBD1 (6 bases). V lost 3 bases and J lost 6, with 10 bases in between. The germline gives CDR1 SGDLS, CDR2 YYNGEE. This CDR3 has 13 amino acids. The CDR3 nucleotides read TGTGCCAGCAGCGCCGTAGGGGGTCAGCCCCAGCATTTT. It is translated as CASSAVGGQPQHF.